The 14 T cell receptor beta chains in this list originate from one sample, sequenced in a study of cytomegalovirus exposure and HLA in healthy donors. The PCR made use of 60 Vbeta and 13 Jbeta primers. Sequenced by immunoSEQ multiplex PCR; TCRdb stores in-frame clones only, minus some. The repertoire holds around 230,000 clones, roughly 79% seen once, with approximately 1.8% in the top ten. The specimen was PBMCs. The receptors derive from a male donor in good health and CMV-seronegative.

The chain links TRBV5-8 to TRBJ1-1; 9 positions match TRBD1. The CDR3 is 14 amino acids. Germline CDR1 is SGHTS and CDR2 is YDEGEE. V trimming: 2 bases; J trimming: 5 bases; junction bases outside the gene matches: 4. The CDR3 DNA follows: TGTGCCAGCAGCTTAATGGGACAGGGTACTGAAGCTTTCTTT. It yields the protein CASSLMGQGTEAFF.

This chain links TRBV29-1 with TRBJ1-4; TRBD1 is a possible D gene (5 bases). This CDR3 contains 13 residues. Trimming shortened V by 4 bases and J by 5 bases, and 11 bases separated the two germline ends. Germline-derived CDR1 and CDR2 are SQVTM and ANQGSEA. The CDR3 reads CSVGWGLNEKLFF. The CDR3 DNA reads as TGCAGCGTTGGATGGGGCCTCAATGAAAAACTGTTTTTT.

The gene calls are TRBV2 and TRBJ2-1, with D possibly being TRBD2 (5 bases). Trimming removed 8 bases from V and 1 base from J, with 15 bases in between. Germline assignment: CDR1 SNHLY and CDR2 FYNNEI. CDR3 size: 15 residues. The DNA for the CDR3 is TGTGCCAGCGGCCGGACCGGGGTGTCCTACAATGAGCAGTTCTTC. Translated, it gives CASGRTGVSYNEQFF.

The gene calls are TRBV6-6 and TRBJ2-5, with 8 positions matching TRBD1. The germline V gene encodes CDR1 MNHNY and CDR2 SVGAGI (reference sequence). V lost 5 bases and J lost 5; bases outside the gene matches: 10. CDR3 length: 15 residues. The CDR3 DNA reads as TGTGCCAGCAGTCGACCGACAGGGGTAGAGGAGACCCAGTACTTC. This codes for CASSRPTGVEETQYF.

This chain links TRBV28 with TRBJ2-7; D is perhaps TRBD2 (7 bases). Germline V CDR1 and CDR2: MDHEN, SYDVKM. Trimming cost V 8 bases and J 2 bases, with 16 bases left between them. CDR3 length: 14 residues. The CDR3 coding sequence is TGTGCCAGCGCCCTCCGGGGGGCCCCCTACGAGCAGTACTTC. It codes for CASALRGAPYEQYF.

V is TRBV9 and J is TRBJ2-7; the match to TRBD1 covers 9 bases. The CDR3 consists of 14 residues. V lost 4 bases, J lost 5 bases, and 7 bases stayed unmatched. Germline V gives CDR1 SGDLS, CDR2 YYNGEE. In nucleotides, the CDR3 is TGTGCCAGCAGCCAACGGACAGGGGAAGACGAGCAGTACTTC. Translated, it gives CASSQRTGEDEQYF.

This clone was seen once. The rearrangement links TRBV29-1 to TRBJ1-2; the D gene is possibly TRBD1 (5 bases). This CDR3 comprises 12 residues. Trimming shortened V by 2 bases and J by 4 bases, and 8 bases separated the two germline ends. Per germline, CDR1 SQVTM and CDR2 ANQGSEA. CDR3 region: CSVERGAYGYTF. In nucleotides, the CDR3 is TGCAGCGTTGAAAGGGGTGCCTATGGCTACACCTTC.

This chain joins TRBV30 and TRBJ2-3, with 8 positions matching TRBD1. The CDR3 sequence is 14 residues long. Germline V gene data show CDR1 as GTSNPN and CDR2 as SVGIG (reference sequence). With V trimmed by 3 bases and J by 4 bases, 6 bases remained unmatched. The CDR3 DNA is TGTGCCTGGAGCGACAGGGGATGGGCAGATACGCAGTATTTT. Its protein product is CAWSDRGWADTQYF.

The chain couples TRBV2 to TRBJ1-4; 7 bases are shared with TRBD1. The germline V gene has CDR1 SNHLY and CDR2 FYNNEI. With V trimmed by 5 bases and J by 6 bases, 9 bases remained unmatched. This CDR3 has 15 residues. CDR3 residues: CASSLTEGGHEKLFF. Here the CDR3 DNA reads TGTGCCAGCAGTCTTACTGAAGGGGGCCATGAAAAACTGTTTTTT.

This clone came up once. The rearrangement uses TRBV7-9 and TRBJ1-5; 7 positions match TRBD1. J was trimmed by 0 bases and V by 4 bases; bases with no gene match: 6. This CDR3 has 16 residues. Germline loops: CDR1 SEHNR, CDR2 FQNEAQ (reference sequence). The CDR3 protein is CASSSNRGYSNQPQHF. In nucleotides, the CDR3 is TGTGCCAGCAGCTCTAACAGGGGCTATAGCAATCAGCCCCAGCATTTT.

This rearrangement joins TRBV7-9 to TRBJ2-5, with TRBD2 matching over 11 bases. V was clipped by 3 bases and J by 5 bases; unmatched bases: 8. CDR1 is SEHNR and CDR2 is FQNEAQ in the germline V gene (reference sequence). There are 16 residues in the CDR3. CDR3 loop: CASSFLAGGPEETQYF. The CDR3 DNA is TGTGCCAGCAGCTTCTTAGCGGGGGGGCCGGAGGAGACCCAGTACTTC. Full variable domain (missing parts from reference TRBV7-9 and TRBJ2-5): DTGVSQNPRHKITKRGQNVTFRCDPISEHNRLYWYRQTLGQGPEFLTYFQNEAQLEKSRLLSDRFSAERPKGSFSTLEIQRTEQGDSAMYLCASSFLAGGPEETQYFGPGTRLLVL.

The chain couples TRBV7-9 to TRBJ2-7; 9 bases align to TRBD1. CDR1 and CDR2 from the germline V gene are SEHNR and FQNEAQ (reference sequence). The CDR3 has 15 residues. Germline trimming cut 4 bases from V and 4 bases from J; bases unmatched to any gene: 8. The CDR3 here is CASSSGTGNIYEQYF. The DNA of the CDR3 is TGTGCCAGCAGCTCCGGGACAGGGAATATTTACGAGCAGTACTTC.

The gene calls are TRBV5-1 and TRBJ2-7, with a weak D call TRBD1 (7 bases). The CDR3 consists of 14 residues. Germline assignment: CDR1 SGHRS and CDR2 YFSETQ. V was clipped by 4 bases and J by 4 bases, with 15 bases between them. The CDR3 is CASSSQGGEYEQYF. CDR3 DNA: TGCGCCAGCAGCAGCCAGGGGGGCGAGTACGAGCAGTACTTC.

This clone was recorded a few times. The CDR3 region has the DNA TGTGCCAGCAGCCCAGGGCGGGATGGGACCCAGTACTTC. It specifies CASSPGRDGTQYF. This chain connects TRBV7-2 to TRBJ2-5, with a possible D match to TRBD2 (6 bases). Trimming took off 5 bases at V and 7 bases at J, with 14 bases between the two ends. Germline lookup yields CDR1 SGHTA and CDR2 FQGNSA. The CDR3 extends over 13 amino acids.